This T cell receptor beta chain was identified during a study of shared clonotypes between healthy human individuals. Germline assignment: CDR1 SGHKS and CDR2 YYEKEE (reference sequence). The CDR3 totals 15 residues. V was clipped by 0 bases and J by 2 bases; unmatched bases: 5. Here immunoSEQ multiplex PCR was the method, and the copy in TCRdb shows in-frame clones only, minus some. The sample records 2,500,000 or so clones, under 95% being singletons. Sequences were obtained from naive CD4+ T cells from PBMCs. Described subset: CD45RA+ positively selected. The source of this sequence is a young man in good health. Some clones in this sample may be carry-over from other donors' samples. The rearrangement joins TRBV5-5 to TRBJ2-7, with 7 bases matching TRBD1. Written as DNA, the CDR3 is TGTGCCAGCAGCTTGGCCGGGACAGTAACCTACGAGCAGTACTTC. Translating gives CASSLAGTVTYEQYF.